This T cell receptor (beta chain) was sequenced during a study of blood T cell repertoires in COVID-19. A Seattle source enrolled patients during active infection and followed them longitudinally. The CDR3 runs 16 residues. From germline, CDR1 is SQVTM and CDR2 ANQGSEA. Unmatched junction bases numbered 10, after V lost 3 bases and J lost 0 bases. As processed by the authors: Amplified reference gene primers provided the basis for estimating nucleated cell counts. Clones were read by immunoSEQ multiplex PCR, and TCRdb kept only the in-frame ones, dropping some. That table gives V, J and clone size, and the DNA gave D and trimming. The sample includes about 170,000 clones, about 90% of them seen just once.

The sequence derives from a woman in her fifties or sixties with COVID-19, enrolled during active disease. Sequenced input: peripheral blood. This chain joins TRBV29-1 and TRBJ2-5; 7 bases agree with TRBD1. The chain's CDR3 is CSVDNLPDRDQETQYF. CDR3 sequence (DNA): TGCAGCGTTGATAATCTGCCTGACAGGGACCAAGAGACCCAGTACTTC.